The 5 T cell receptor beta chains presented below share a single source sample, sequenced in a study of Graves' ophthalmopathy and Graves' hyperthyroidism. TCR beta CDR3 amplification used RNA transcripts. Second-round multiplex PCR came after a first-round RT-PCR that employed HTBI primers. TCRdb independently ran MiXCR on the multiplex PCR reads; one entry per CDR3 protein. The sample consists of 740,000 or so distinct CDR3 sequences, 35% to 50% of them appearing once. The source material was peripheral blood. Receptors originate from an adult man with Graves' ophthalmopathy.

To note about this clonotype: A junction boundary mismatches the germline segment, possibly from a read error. CDR3 region: CAGSMTVSYEQYF. The CDR3 DNA reads TGTGCCGGCAGCATGACGGTGTCCTACGAGCAGTACTTC. The chain links TRBV5-6 to TRBJ2-7, with D hard to call. The CDR3 covers 13 residues. Germline V CDR1 and CDR2: SGHDT, YYEEEE.

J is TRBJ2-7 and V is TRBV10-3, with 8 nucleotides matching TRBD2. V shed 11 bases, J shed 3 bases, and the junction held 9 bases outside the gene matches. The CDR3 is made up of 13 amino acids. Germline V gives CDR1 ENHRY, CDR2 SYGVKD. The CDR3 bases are TGTGCCTGTCACGGGGGGGATATCTACGAGCAGTACTTC. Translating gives CACHGGDIYEQYF.

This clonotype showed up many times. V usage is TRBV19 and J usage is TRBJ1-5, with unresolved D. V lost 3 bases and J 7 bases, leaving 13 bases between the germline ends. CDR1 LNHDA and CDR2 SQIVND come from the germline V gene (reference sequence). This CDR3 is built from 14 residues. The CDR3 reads CASSIASRYQPQHF. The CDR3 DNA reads TGTGCCAGTAGTATTGCATCCCGGTACCAGCCCCAGCATTTT.

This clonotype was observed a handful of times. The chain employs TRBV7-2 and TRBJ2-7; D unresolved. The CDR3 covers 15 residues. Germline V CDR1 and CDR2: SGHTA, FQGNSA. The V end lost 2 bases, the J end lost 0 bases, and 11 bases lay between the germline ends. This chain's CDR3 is CASSLSPGPSYEQYF. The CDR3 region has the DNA TGTGCCAGCAGCTTAAGTCCTGGGCCCTCCTACGAGCAGTACTTC.

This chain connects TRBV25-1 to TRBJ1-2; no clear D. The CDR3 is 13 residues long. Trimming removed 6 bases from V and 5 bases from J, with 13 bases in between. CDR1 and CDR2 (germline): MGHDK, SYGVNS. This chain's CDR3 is CASSLASGYGYTF. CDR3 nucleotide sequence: TGTGCCAGCAGCTTGGCCTCGGGGTATGGCTACACCTTC.